This T cell receptor (beta chain) was sequenced in a study of OX40 agonist ivuxolimab in advanced cancers. Notes on the research overall: Ivuxolimab was an agonistic, fully human IgG2 monoclonal antibody directed against OX40 (CD134), a costimulatory receptor. Intravenous ivuxolimab was administered to patients every 2 weeks at six dose levels: 0.01, 0.1, 0.3, 1.5, 3 and 10 mg/kg. Of the approximately 50 dose-escalation patients, hepatocellular carcinoma was present in some 19, melanoma in approximately 15, renal cell carcinoma in 9 and head and neck cancer in 9. In the dose-escalation cohort, around four fifths of patients were male, and the mean age was roughly 60 years with a range of roughly 23 to 79. Prior anti-PD-1, anti-PD-L1 or anti-CTLA-4 therapy was permitted, and roughly two fifths of dose-escalation patients had received checkpoint inhibitors. Partial responses occurred in three dose-escalation patients, of whom one had hepatocellular carcinoma and two had cutaneous melanoma. The point of sequencing TCRbeta in the periphery was to test whether ivuxolimab changed TCR sequence diversity and drove clonal T-cell expansion. The monotherapy dose-escalation portion (N of about 52 patients) of the phase I ivuxolimab trial is reported in the paper. What the authors observed across the whole study: Partial responders in the 0.1-3.0 mg/kg groups had among the lowest normalized peripheral clonal expansion, especially among CD8+ T cells. Low levels of normalized T-cell clonal expansion were also seen in some patients who did not respond. Antigen specificity was not determined for the clonally expanded peripheral T cells. At doses of 0.1 to 3.0 mg/kg, clonal expansion of both CD4+ and CD8+ blood T cells was observed from baseline to week 6. After ivuxolimab, CD8+ T cells had more expanded clones than CD4+ T cells on average.

On this clone itself: Its antigen remains undetermined. No base quality values were provided; no much bigger clone lies one nucleotide off.

For sequencing of the TCRbeta CDR3 region, genomic DNA was extracted from the sorted cells. The immunoSEQ Assay was used to sequence the TCRbeta CDR3 regions. This immuneACCESS table, as held by TCRdb, lists in-frame sequences with V and J called but not all clones. Of the missing ones, under half trace to an unresolved V gene in checked studies; the others have no known cause. The sample has 95,000 to 150,000 clones on record, roughly 93% of them singletons. The top ten clonotypes cover over 0.15% of the sample. Patients with autoimmune disease history or receiving systemic immunosuppression were excluded from the trial. In every dose cohort, peripheral blood was drawn for TCR sequencing at baseline, cycle 4 day 1, and cycle 7 day 1. The samples were drawn from a first-in-human, open-label, multicenter phase I dose-escalation trial of ivuxolimab. Adults with locally advanced or metastatic melanoma, renal cell carcinoma, hepatocellular carcinoma or head and neck squamous cell carcinoma were enrolled in the trial. Before TCR sequencing, CD4+ T cells and CD8+ T cells were sorted from peripheral blood as separate populations.

Between the V and J ends, shortened by 1 base and 1 base respectively, the junction contains 13 bases. CDR1 and CDR2 were assigned from the germline V gene as SGHTA and FQGNSA. The CDR3 runs 16 residues from the cysteine to the phenylalanine. CDR3 DNA is the only sequence kept; it has 48 bases, read in frame from the first base. Sample: CD4+ or CD8+ T cells sorted from blood, taken in a trial of the OX40 agonist ivuxolimab. The origin of this receptor is an adult with an advanced solid tumor such as melanoma, head and neck, liver or kidney cancer. The rearranged chain carries TRBV7-2 and TRBJ2-5; possibly the D gene is TRBD2, per 6 matching bases. In nucleotides, the sequence is TGTGCCAGCAGCTTAGGCCCAGGTAGCGGCCAAGAGACCCAGTACTTC. Its translation is CASSLGPGSGQETQYF.